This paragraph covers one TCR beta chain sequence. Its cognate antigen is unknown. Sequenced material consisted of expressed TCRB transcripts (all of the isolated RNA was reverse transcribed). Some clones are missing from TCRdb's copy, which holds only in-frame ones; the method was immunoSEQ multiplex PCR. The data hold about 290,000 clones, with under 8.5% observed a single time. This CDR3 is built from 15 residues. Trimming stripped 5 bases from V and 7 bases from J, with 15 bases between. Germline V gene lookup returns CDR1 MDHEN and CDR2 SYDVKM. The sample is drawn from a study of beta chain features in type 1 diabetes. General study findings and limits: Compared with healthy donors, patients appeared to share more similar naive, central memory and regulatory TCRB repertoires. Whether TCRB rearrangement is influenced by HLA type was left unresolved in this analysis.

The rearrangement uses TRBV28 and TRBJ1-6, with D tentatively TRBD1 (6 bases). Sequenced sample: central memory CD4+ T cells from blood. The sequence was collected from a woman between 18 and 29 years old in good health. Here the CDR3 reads CASSARQRGNSPLHF. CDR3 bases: TGTGCCAGCAGTGCCCGCCAAAGGGGGAATTCACCCCTCCACTTT.